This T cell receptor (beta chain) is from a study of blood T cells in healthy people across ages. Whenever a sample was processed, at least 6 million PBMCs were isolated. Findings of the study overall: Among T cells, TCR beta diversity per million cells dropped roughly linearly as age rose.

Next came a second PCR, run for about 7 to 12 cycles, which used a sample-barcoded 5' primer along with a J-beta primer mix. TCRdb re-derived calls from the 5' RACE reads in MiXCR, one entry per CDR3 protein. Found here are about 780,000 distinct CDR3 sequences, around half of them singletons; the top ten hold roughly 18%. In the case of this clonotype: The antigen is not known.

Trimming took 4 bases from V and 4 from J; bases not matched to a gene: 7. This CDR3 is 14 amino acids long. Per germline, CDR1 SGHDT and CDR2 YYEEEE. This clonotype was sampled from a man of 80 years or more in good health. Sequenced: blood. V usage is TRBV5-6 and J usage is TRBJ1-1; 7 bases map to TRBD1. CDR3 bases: TGTGCCAGCAGCATCAACAGGGGAGGCACTGAAGCTTTCTTT. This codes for CASSINRGGTEAFF.